This record concerns one T cell receptor (beta chain) sequence. The data derive from a study of identical twins. TCRdb re-derived calls from the 5' RACE reads in MiXCR, one entry per CDR3 protein. The sample has roughly 1,500,000 distinct CDR3 sequences, about 32% seen once. CDR1 is PRHDT and CDR2 is FYEKMQ in the germline V gene (reference sequence). The CDR3 is made up of 17 amino acids. The J segment lost 1 base and the V segment lost 4 bases, leaving 11 bases of the junction unmatched. This sequence joins TRBV13 and TRBJ2-3; 7 nucleotides line up with TRBD1. Sequenced material: cord blood. This TCR was sampled from a newborn girl in good health. The CDR3 coding sequence is TGTGCCAGCAGCTCACCCACCCCAGACAGGGGCACAGATACGCAGTATTTT. Protein sequence: CASSSPTPDRGTDTQYF.